This TCR beta chain was captured in a study of shared clonotypes between healthy human individuals. Study as a whole: Researchers drew samples from a couple of women and a few men aged 18 to 49. The plates for each donor numbered three CD4 naive, three CD4 memory, two CD8 naive and one CD8 memory.

Sequencing was performed with immunoSEQ multiplex PCR; in TCRdb, only in-frame clones are kept and a portion is missing. The sample has about 2.1 million clones, 85% to 95% seen once. As to this clone: This likely reflects a read error, since a far larger clone is one base away.

In the naive CD8 group, cells lacked CD45RO and were positively selected for CCR7, so terminally differentiated effector memory CD45RA+ cells were left out. The source is a man between 18 and 35 years old in good health. Some clones in this sample may be carry-over from other donors' samples. Source material: naive CD8+ T cells from PBMCs.

This CDR3 reads CASSQGEGNPFAEAFF. DNA of the CDR3: TGCGCCAGCAGCCAAGGTGAGGGGAACCCATTCGCTGAAGCTTTCTTT. This rearrangement joins TRBV4-1 to TRBJ1-1; tentatively, D is TRBD1 (5 bases). This CDR3 contains 16 residues. Deletions cut 1 base from V and 6 bases from J, with 18 bases between. Germline loops: CDR1 MGHRA, CDR2 YSYEKL.